These 8 T cell receptor beta chains came from one sample sequenced in a study of human T cells and chemical hapten exposure. Time point noted: healthy volunteer bleed at 2 weeks. Extraction of total RNA was performed on unfractionated whole blood. TCRdb reprocessed the RACE reads via MiXCR and lists one record per CDR3 protein. This sample yields tens of thousands of distinct CDR3 sequences, of which 6.5% to 8.5% are seen a single time; 9.9% belongs to the top ten. The specimen sequenced was whole blood. The receptors shown here come from a human donor in good health. Some clones in this sample may be carry-over from other donors' samples.

In this sample, this clonotype turned up many times. This chain connects TRBV4-2 to TRBJ1-2; D is undetermined. V lost 2 bases to trimming and J lost 8 bases, with 12 bases between them. This CDR3 contains 13 residues. CDR1 LGHNA and CDR2 YNFKEQ come from the germline V gene. CDR3 coding DNA: TGTGCCAGCAGCCAAAACAACCCCTCGGGCTACACCTTC. It yields the protein CASSQNNPSGYTF.

This clonotype was counted between two and nine times. The chain couples TRBV30 to TRBJ1-5, with D possibly matching TRBD1 (6 bases). The V gene's germline CDR1 is GTSNPN and CDR2 SVGIG (reference sequence). V lost 1 base to trimming and J lost 9 bases, with 19 bases between them. The CDR3 contains 15 residues. CDR3 nucleotide sequence: TGTGCCTGGAGTGGACGTGGGACACCCGGAGGGCCCCAGCATTTT. Protein sequence: CAWSGRGTPGGPQHF.

This clonotype was seen a few times. The chain has TRBV12-3 or TRBV12-4 and TRBJ2-1, with 7 nucleotides matching TRBD2. J gave up 0 bases and V 2 bases, and 7 bases lay outside the gene matches. The CDR3 runs 17 residues. The CDR3 DNA sequence: TGTGCCAGCAGTTTACCCGGGAGCGGGATCTCCTACAATGAGCAGTTCTTC. This sequence encodes CASSLPGSGISYNEQFF.

This clonotype was found many times. CDR3 in amino acids: CSAAISGEFYEQYF. The CDR3 coding sequence is TGCAGTGCGGCCATTTCGGGGGAATTCTACGAGCAGTACTTC. The rearrangement joins TRBV20-1 to TRBJ2-7, with D possibly being TRBD2 (6 bases). The CDR3 sequence is 14 residues long. In germline, CDR1 is DFQATT, CDR2 SNEGSKA (reference sequence). V was trimmed by 6 bases and J by 3 bases, leaving 18 bases between them.

This clonotype was recorded at least ten times. The V and J genes are TRBV6-6 and TRBJ1-2; D is possibly TRBD1 (6 bases). Trimming shortened V by 2 bases and J by 5 bases, and 15 bases separated the two germline ends. Germline V gives CDR1 MNHNY, CDR2 SVGAGI (reference sequence). The CDR3 loop spans 15 amino acids. The CDR3 DNA reads TGTGCCAGCAGTTACGATACAGGGAGGGGATATGGCTACACCTTC. It encodes CASSYDTGRGYGYTF.

This clonotype was seen many times. This chain links TRBV6-4 with TRBJ1-5, with D tentatively TRBD1 (6 bases). The germline V gene has CDR1 MRHNA and CDR2 SNTAGT. The CDR3 is made up of 14 amino acids. Deletions cut 5 bases from V and 5 bases from J, with 13 bases between. CDR3 protein: CASSHTGTDQPQHF. CDR3 DNA: TGTGCCAGCAGTCATACAGGGACCGATCAGCCCCAGCATTTT.

In its sample, this clonotype was seen many times. The J gene is TRBJ2-4, the V gene TRBV6-2 or TRBV6-3; 9 bases are a match to TRBD2. Germline CDR1 MNHEY, CDR2 SVGEGT. This CDR3 is 16 amino acids long. With 4 bases clipped from V and 2 bases from J, the junction kept 6 bases outside the gene matches. The CDR3 here is CASSLSLAGTKNIQYF. The CDR3 nucleotides are TGTGCCAGCAGTTTGAGTCTAGCGGGGACCAAAAACATTCAGTACTTC.

This clonotype has more than one count but fewer than ten. The V call is TRBV6-1, the J call TRBJ1-5, with no clear D. Germline CDR1 and CDR2: MNHNS and SASEGT. The CDR3 is made up of 14 amino acids. Trimming pared 3 bases from V and 4 bases from J, leaving 10 bases between. The CDR3 DNA follows: TGTGCCAGCAGTGAGGGCAGCGGTAATCAGCCCCAGCATTTT. It is translated as CASSEGSGNQPQHF.